This TCR beta chain appears in the sequencing data of a study of cytomegalovirus exposure and HLA in healthy donors. Study-wide points: A later look showed TCR association rates differing by HLA locus, highest for DRB1 and lowest for HLA-C.

On this clone: The antigen remains unidentified.

The study ran its PCR with 60 Vbeta and 13 Jbeta primers. Profiled with immunoSEQ multiplex PCR; TCRdb holds only in-frame clones, not every one. The table lists about 130,000 clones, roughly three quarters of them singletons, with roughly a tenth in the top ten. This TCR came from a man aged 25 to 40 in good health and CMV-seropositive. Source material: PBMCs.

The CDR3 sequence: CASSLETGMNTEAFF. The CDR3 DNA reads as TGCGCCAGCAGCTTGGAGACAGGGATGAACACTGAAGCTTTCTTT. The gene calls are TRBV5-1 and TRBJ1-1, with TRBD1 identical over 7 bases. This CDR3 comprises 15 residues. Germline V lookup: CDR1 SGHRS, CDR2 YFSETQ. Losses at the gene ends were 0 bases for V and 0 bases for J; bases not matched to a gene: 2.